This entry is about one T cell receptor beta chain. Its specificity is not known. The sample is drawn from a study of cytomegalovirus exposure and HLA in healthy donors. Findings and limits, study-wide: Cytomegalovirus association was assigned to about 150 TCR beta chains.

A multiplex PCR was run with 60 Vbeta primers and 13 Jbeta primers. The method was immunoSEQ multiplex PCR; TCRdb's version includes in-frame clones alone and lacks a portion of them. The table lists tens of thousands of clones. The germline V gene encodes CDR1 LNHDA and CDR2 SQIVND (reference sequence). V gave up 5 bases and J gave up 7 bases; unmatched junction bases: 6. CDR3 size: 13 residues. The chain joins TRBV19 to TRBJ2-7; 9 bases agree with TRBD2. The TCR originated in a male donor in good health and CMV-seropositive. Sequencing used PBMCs. CDR3 sequence reads: CASSVSGSGEQYF. For the CDR3, the DNA is TGTGCCAGTAGTGTTAGCGGGAGCGGTGAGCAGTACTTC.